This TCR beta chain was recovered during a study of blood T cell repertoires in COVID-19 (TCRdb year 2020). As for the study more broadly: The collaborator samples originated in the United States, Italy and Spain and spanned the acute and convalescent phases of COVID-19. Deeply sampled blood TCRbeta repertoires from subjects exposed to, actively infected with, or recovered from COVID-19 were included in the dataset. The repertoires were made available in a free public database intended to serve as a resource for research on the immune response to SARS-CoV-2. The prospective study material was composed of cDNA or gDNA derived from T cells, B-cell-depleted T cells, or PBMCs. Sample metadata almost always included a de-identified subject ID, COVID-19 status, age in years and sex. Where available, HLA class I and class II types were taken from metadata supplied by the sample provider and were not determined by assay-based typing. The samples were drawn from the first 160 participants of the ongoing ImmuneRACE study and from 1,200 or so subjects provided by 6 global collaborators. The research as a whole found: Clinical and demographic metadata were provided uncurated, with the amount varying by source and participant.

Inclusive of the bounding cysteine and phenylalanine, the CDR3 is 14 residues long. Only the CDR3 DNA stays, 42 bases, in frame from base 1. The V and J ends are trimmed by 4 bases and 3 bases, leaving 10 bases between them. As encoded in the germline V gene, CDR1 is LGHNA while CDR2 is YSLEER. This clone was found once. The specificity of this receptor is unknown. Nothing much larger sits one base from this clone, and base qualities are not available. TCRbeta CDR3 regions were amplified from genomic DNA using the immunoSEQ Assay, a bias-controlled multiplex PCR. In the original analysis: Within the assay, amplification of reference gene primers was used to estimate how many nucleated cells each sample contained. To quantify the absolute abundance of each unique TCRbeta CDR3 rearrangement, sequence reads were collapsed and filtered. Productive Simpson clonality was computed per sample as the square root of Simpson's diversity index over productive rearrangements. This immuneACCESS table, as held by TCRdb, lists in-frame sequences with V and J called but not all clones. Of the missing ones, under half trace to an unresolved V gene in checked studies; the others have no known cause. Clone size and V and J calls were adopted from that table, with D and trimming inferred from the DNA. The sample table shows 40,000 to 55,000 clones, and over 75% are seen once. In total, the top ten clones hold about 2.9% of the sample.

Whole blood was collected in K2EDTA tubes by collaborating institutions according to the institutions' own protocols. For TCRbeta analysis, collaborators shipped samples in one of three forms: frozen whole blood, isolated PBMCs, or DNA extracted from either of those sample types. The rearrangement joined TRBV4-3 to TRBJ2-1; the D gene cannot be named for sure. Sequences were obtained from peripheral blood. This clonotype was sampled from a man aged 50-59 years with active COVID-19. The nucleotides are TGCGCCAGCAGCCCAAATCCCGGCTACAATGAGCAGTTCTTC. Translated, it reads CASSPNPGYNEQFF.